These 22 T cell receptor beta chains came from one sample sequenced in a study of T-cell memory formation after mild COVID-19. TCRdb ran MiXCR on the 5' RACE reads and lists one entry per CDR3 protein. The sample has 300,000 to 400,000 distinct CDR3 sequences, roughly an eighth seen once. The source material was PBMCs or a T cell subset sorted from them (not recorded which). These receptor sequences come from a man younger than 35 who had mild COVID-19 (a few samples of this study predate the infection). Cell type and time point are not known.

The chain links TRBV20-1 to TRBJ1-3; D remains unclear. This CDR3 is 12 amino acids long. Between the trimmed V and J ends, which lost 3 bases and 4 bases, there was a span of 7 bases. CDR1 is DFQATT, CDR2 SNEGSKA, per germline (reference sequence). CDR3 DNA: TGCAGTGCTAGTATGGCCGGAAACACCATATATTTT. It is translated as CSASMAGNTIYF.

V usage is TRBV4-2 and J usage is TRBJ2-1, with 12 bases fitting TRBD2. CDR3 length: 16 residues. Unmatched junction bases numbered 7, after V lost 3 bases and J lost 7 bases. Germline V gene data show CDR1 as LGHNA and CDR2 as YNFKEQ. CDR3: CASSQVGLAGRNEQFF. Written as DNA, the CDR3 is TGTGCCAGCAGCCAGGTAGGACTAGCGGGGCGAAATGAGCAGTTCTTC.

CDR3 protein: CASSLTRGYNEQFF. The CDR3 DNA follows: TGTGCCAGCAGCTTAACCAGGGGATACAATGAGCAGTTCTTC. The chain couples TRBV7-6 to TRBJ2-1; TRBD1 is a possible D gene (6 bases). The V gene's germline CDR1 is SGHVS and CDR2 FNYEAQ. V lost 2 bases to trimming and J lost 4 bases, with 9 bases between them. This CDR3 is built from 14 residues.

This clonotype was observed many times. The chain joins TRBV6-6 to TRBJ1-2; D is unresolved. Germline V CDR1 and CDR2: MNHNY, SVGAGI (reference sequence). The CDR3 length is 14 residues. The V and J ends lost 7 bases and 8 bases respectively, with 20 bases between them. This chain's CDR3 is CASTPRPGRSGYTF. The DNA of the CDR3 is TGTGCCAGCACCCCTAGGCCCGGAAGGAGCGGCTACACCTTC.

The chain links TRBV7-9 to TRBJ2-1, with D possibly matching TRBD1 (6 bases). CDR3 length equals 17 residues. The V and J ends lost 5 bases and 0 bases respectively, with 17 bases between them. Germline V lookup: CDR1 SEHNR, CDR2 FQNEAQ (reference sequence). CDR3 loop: CASSPPRGSGSYNEQFF. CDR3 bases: TGTGCCAGCAGCCCACCTAGGGGGTCCGGCTCCTACAATGAGCAGTTCTTC.

The CDR3 DNA reads TGTGCCAGCAGGCAGGCGTCGGTTCGGCAGGTTACCTACGAGCAGTACTTC. It translates to CASRQASVRQVTYEQYF. The genes are TRBV11-2 and TRBJ2-7; unclear D gene. This CDR3 comprises 17 residues. Germline V lookup: CDR1 SGHAT, CDR2 FQNNGV. Trimming left V 6 bases short and J 2 bases short, with 23 bases between. The full variable domain, with the rest looked up from reference TRBV11-2 and TRBJ2-7, is EAGVAQSPRYKIIEKRQSVAFWCNPISGHATLYWYQQILGQGPKLLIQFQNNGVVDDSQLPKDRFSAERLKGVDSTLKIQPAKLEDSAVYLCASRQASVRQVTYEQYFGPGTRLTVT.

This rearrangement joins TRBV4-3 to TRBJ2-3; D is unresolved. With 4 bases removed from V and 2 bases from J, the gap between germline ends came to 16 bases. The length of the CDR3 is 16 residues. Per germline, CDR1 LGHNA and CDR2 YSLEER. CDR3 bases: TGCGCCAGCAGCCCCCTTGTTAGTGGGTCCACAGATACGCAGTATTTT. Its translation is CASSPLVSGSTDTQYF.

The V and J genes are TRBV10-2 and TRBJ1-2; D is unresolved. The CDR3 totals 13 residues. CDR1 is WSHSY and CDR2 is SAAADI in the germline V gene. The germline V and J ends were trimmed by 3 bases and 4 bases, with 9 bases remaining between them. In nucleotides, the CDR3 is TGCGCCAGCAGTGACCAAGGCGGCTATGGCTACACCTTC. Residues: CASSDQGGYGYTF.

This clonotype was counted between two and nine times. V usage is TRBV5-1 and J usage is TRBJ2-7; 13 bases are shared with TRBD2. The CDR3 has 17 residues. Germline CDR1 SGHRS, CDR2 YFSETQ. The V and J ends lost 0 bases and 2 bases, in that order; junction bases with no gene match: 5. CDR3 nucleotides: TGCGCCAGCAGCTTGGGACTAGCGGGGGGCCGAGCCTACGAGCAGTACTTC. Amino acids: CASSLGLAGGRAYEQYF. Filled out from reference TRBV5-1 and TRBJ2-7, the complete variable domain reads KAGVTQTPRYLIKTRGQQVTLSCSPISGHRSVSWYQQTPGQGLQFLFEYFSETQRNKGNFPGRFSGRQFSNSRSEMNVSTLELGDSALYLCASSLGLAGGRAYEQYFGPGTRLTVT.

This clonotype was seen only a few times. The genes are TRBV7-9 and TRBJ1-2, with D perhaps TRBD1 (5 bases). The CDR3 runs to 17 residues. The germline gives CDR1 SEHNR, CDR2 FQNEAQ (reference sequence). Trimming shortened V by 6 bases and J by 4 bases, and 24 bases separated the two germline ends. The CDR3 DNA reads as TGTGCCAGCAGTTATCGGGTCCGTCTAGACAGTACCTATGGCTACACCTTC. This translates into CASSYRVRLDSTYGYTF. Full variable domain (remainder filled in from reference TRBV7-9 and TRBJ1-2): DTGVSQNPRHKITKRGQNVTFRCDPISEHNRLYWYRQTLGQGPEFLTYFQNEAQLEKSRLLSDRFSAERPKGSFSTLEIQRTEQGDSAMYLCASSYRVRLDSTYGYTFGSGTRLTVV.

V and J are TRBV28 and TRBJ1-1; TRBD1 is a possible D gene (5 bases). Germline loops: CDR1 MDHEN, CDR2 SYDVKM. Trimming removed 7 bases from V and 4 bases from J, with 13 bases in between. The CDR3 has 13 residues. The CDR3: CASTLQGTTEAFF. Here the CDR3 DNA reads TGTGCCAGCACCCTTCAGGGAACCACTGAAGCTTTCTTT.

DNA for the CDR3: TGTGCCAGCAGGCCACTAGCGGGGGCGGCCTACGAGCAGTACGTC. This encodes CASRPLAGAAYEQYV. The gene calls are TRBV6-2 or TRBV6-3 and TRBJ2-7, with 11 bases lining up with TRBD2. This CDR3 comprises 15 residues. V was clipped by 6 bases and J by 2 bases; unmatched bases: 6. Germline CDR1 MNHEY, CDR2 SVGEGT.

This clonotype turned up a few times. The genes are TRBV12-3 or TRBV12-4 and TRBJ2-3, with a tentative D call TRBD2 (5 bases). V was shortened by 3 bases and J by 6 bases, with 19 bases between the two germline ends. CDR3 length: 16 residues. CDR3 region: CASSFPLAGPGDTQYF. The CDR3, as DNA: TGTGCCAGCAGTTTCCCCCTGGCAGGACCGGGGGATACGCAGTATTTT.

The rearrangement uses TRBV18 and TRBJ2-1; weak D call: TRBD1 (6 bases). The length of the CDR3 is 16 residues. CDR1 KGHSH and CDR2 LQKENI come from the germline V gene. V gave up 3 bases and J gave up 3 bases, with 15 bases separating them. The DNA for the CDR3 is TGTGCCAGCTCACCGAATGTGGCAGGGGACTACAATGAGCAGTTCTTC. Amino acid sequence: CASSPNVAGDYNEQFF. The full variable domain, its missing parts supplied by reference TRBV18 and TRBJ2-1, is NAGVMQNPRHLVRRRGQEARLRCSPMKGHSHVYWYRQLPEEGLKFMVYLQKENIIDESGMPKERFSAEFPKEGPSILRIQQVVRGDSAAYFCASSPNVAGDYNEQFFGPGTRLTVL.

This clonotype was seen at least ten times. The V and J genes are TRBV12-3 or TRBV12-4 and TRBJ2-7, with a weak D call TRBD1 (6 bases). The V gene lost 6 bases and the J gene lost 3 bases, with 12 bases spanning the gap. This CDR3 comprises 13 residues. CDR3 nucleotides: TGTGCCAGCAGCAAGGACAGATACTACGAGCAGTACTTC. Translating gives CASSKDRYYEQYF.

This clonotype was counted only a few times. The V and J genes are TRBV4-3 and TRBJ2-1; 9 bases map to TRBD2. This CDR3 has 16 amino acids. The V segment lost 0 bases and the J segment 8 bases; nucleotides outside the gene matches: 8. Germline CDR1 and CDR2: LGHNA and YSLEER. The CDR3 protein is CASSQDGTSGRDEQFF. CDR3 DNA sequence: TGCGCCAGCAGCCAAGATGGAACTAGCGGGCGGGATGAGCAGTTCTTC.

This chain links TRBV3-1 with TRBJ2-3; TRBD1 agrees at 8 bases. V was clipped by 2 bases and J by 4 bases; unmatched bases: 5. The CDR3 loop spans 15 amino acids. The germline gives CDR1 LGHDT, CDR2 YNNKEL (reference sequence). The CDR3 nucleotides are TGTGCCAGCAGCCAACCCGGACAGGGCCCAGATACGCAGTATTTT. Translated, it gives CASSQPGQGPDTQYF.

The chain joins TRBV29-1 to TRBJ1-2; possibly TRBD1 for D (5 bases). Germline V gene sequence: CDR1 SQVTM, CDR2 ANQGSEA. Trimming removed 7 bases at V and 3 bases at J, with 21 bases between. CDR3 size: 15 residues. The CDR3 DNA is TGCAGCGGCTATACGGGACCGCCCCTCTACTATGGCTACACCTTC. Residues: CSGYTGPPLYYGYTF.

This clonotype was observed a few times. The CDR3: CASSFARSDTQYF. The CDR3 nucleotides read TGTGCCAGCAGCTTTGCGAGATCAGATACGCAGTATTTT. This chain connects TRBV7-2 to TRBJ2-3; D unresolved. Looked up from germline, CDR1 is SGHTA and CDR2 is FQGNSA. Between the trimmed V and J ends, which lost 3 bases and 4 bases, there was a span of 8 bases. CDR3 length: 13 residues.

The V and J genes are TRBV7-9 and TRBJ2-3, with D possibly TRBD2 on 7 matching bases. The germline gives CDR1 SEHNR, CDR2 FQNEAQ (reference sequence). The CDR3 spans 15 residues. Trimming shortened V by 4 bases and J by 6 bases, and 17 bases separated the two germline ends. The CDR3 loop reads CASSYGGGAADTQYF. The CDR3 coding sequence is TGTGCCAGCAGCTACGGAGGGGGGGCCGCGGATACGCAGTATTTT.

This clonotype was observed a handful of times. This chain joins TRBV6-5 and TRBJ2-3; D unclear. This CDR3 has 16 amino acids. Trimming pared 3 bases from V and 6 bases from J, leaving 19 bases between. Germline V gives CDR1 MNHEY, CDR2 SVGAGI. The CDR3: CASSYFRDMRLDTQYF. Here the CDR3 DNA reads TGTGCCAGCAGTTATTTCCGCGACATGAGGTTGGATACGCAGTATTTT.

CDR3 coding DNA: TGCGCCAGCAGCCAAGATCTGGCGGGGACCCAGTACTTC. This gives the protein CASSQDLAGTQYF. The chain links TRBV4-1 to TRBJ2-5, with a weak D call TRBD2 (5 bases). The CDR3 sequence is 13 residues long. V lost 0 bases and J lost 7, with 9 bases in between. Looked up from germline, CDR1 is MGHRA and CDR2 is YSYEKL.